One sample yielded the 10 T cell receptor beta chains listed below, sequenced in a study of blood T cells in healthy people across ages. Primed by a sample-barcoded 5' primer and a J-beta primer mix, a second PCR proceeded for roughly 7 to 12 cycles. Using its own MiXCR run on the 5' RACE reads, TCRdb lists one record per CDR3 protein. The sample lists about 630,000 distinct CDR3 sequences; approximately 21% were seen once. The sequenced sample consisted of blood. The receptor source for this set is a man in his 70s in good health.

The table lists this clonotype with a few counts. The J gene is TRBJ1-2, the V gene TRBV5-6, with a tentative D call TRBD1 (5 bases). V was trimmed by 4 bases and J by 6 bases, leaving 13 bases between them. Per germline, CDR1 SGHDT and CDR2 YYEEEE. CDR3 length: 13 residues. CDR3 sequence (DNA): TGTGCCAGCAGCGGGGACGAGTCAAATGGCTACACCTTC. Translating gives CASSGDESNGYTF.

This clonotype was recorded a few times. CDR3 in amino acids: CASSYLGQGTYEQYF. The CDR3, as DNA: TGTGCCAGCAGTTACTTGGGACAGGGAACCTACGAGCAGTACTTC. The chain combines TRBV6-2 or TRBV6-3 with TRBJ2-5; 9 bases are a match to TRBD1. The end of the DNA aligns better with TRBJ2-7, so the J call may be wrong. The germline V gene encodes CDR1 MNHEY and CDR2 SVGEGT. The CDR3 loop spans 15 amino acids.

This clonotype has just a few counts. The V gene is TRBV11-2, the J gene TRBJ2-3; no definite D call. The CDR3 runs 16 residues. The germline V gene encodes CDR1 SGHAT and CDR2 FQNNGV. V lost 5 bases to trimming and J lost 0 bases, with 15 bases between them. CDR3 bases: TGTGCCAGCAGCCTAGTAGGCTTCGGAAGCACAGATACGCAGTATTTT. Its translation is CASSLVGFGSTDTQYF.

CDR3 DNA sequence: TGTGCCAGCAGCCGTCTAGCGGGATTTGGTACCGGGGAGCTGTTTTTT. It specifies CASSRLAGFGTGELFF. The chain recombines TRBV7-9 with TRBJ2-2; the match to TRBD2 covers 9 bases. This CDR3 has 16 amino acids. Germline V lookup: CDR1 SEHNR, CDR2 FQNEAQ (reference sequence). Unmatched junction bases numbered 9, after V lost 5 bases and J lost 5 bases.

The chain joins TRBV7-8 to TRBJ2-5; 13 bases are shared with TRBD2. Losses at the gene ends were 3 bases for V and 11 bases for J; bases not matched to a gene: 12. This CDR3 is built from 16 residues. Germline V gene sequence: CDR1 SGHVS, CDR2 FQNEAQ. The CDR3 is CASSFTGLAGEGRQYF. Here the CDR3 DNA reads TGTGCCAGCAGCTTTACCGGACTAGCGGGAGAGGGCCGTCAGTACTTC.

This chain uses TRBV6-1 with TRBJ1-1; no reliable D call. The CDR3 sequence is 15 residues long. V lost 2 bases and J 8 bases, leaving 18 bases between the germline ends. Germline CDR1 is MNHNS and CDR2 is SASEGT. The CDR3 reads CASSENVAMAGEAFF. Here the CDR3 DNA reads TGTGCCAGCAGTGAAAATGTGGCTATGGCAGGAGAAGCTTTCTTT.

V gene TRBV28 combines with J gene TRBJ1-1; 8 positions match TRBD1. The CDR3 contains 13 residues. The trim removed 6 bases at V and 11 bases at J, leaving 11 bases unmatched. Germline V gives CDR1 MDHEN, CDR2 SYDVKM. CDR3 loop: CASRVDRVGHAFF. DNA of the CDR3: TGTGCCAGCAGGGTGGACAGGGTAGGACACGCTTTCTTT.

This clonotype was observed once. V and J are TRBV9 and TRBJ2-1, with 7 bases identical to TRBD2. The V gene's germline CDR1 is SGDLS and CDR2 YYNGEE. V dropped 0 bases and J dropped 4; count of bases not matched to a gene: 4. This CDR3 is 15 amino acids long. The CDR3 region is CASSVGLAEYNEQFF. The CDR3 DNA follows: TGTGCCAGCAGCGTAGGGCTAGCGGAATACAATGAGCAGTTCTTC.

The V and J genes are TRBV7-3 and TRBJ2-2, with 8 bases lining up with TRBD1. Germline CDR1 and CDR2: SGHTA and FQGTGA. CDR3 length: 16 amino acids. V shed 5 bases, J shed 3 bases, and the junction held 8 bases outside the gene matches. CDR3 DNA: TGTGCCAGCAGCGCCGTCTCAGGGGGCGACACCGGGGAGCTGTTTTTT. Translating gives CASSAVSGGDTGELFF.

This clonotype was counted between two and nine times. The genes are TRBV9 and TRBJ2-1, with D perhaps TRBD2 (6 bases). The DNA matches TRBJ2-7 better at its end, which makes the J call doubtful. This CDR3 has 15 amino acids. Germline CDR1 SGDLS, CDR2 YYNGEE. The CDR3 spells CASSAVAESYYEQYF. The CDR3 coding sequence is TGTGCCAGCAGCGCTGTAGCGGAATCGTACTACGAGCAGTACTTC.